The 10 T cell receptor beta chains given below trace back to one sample, sequenced in a study of CD8 T cells in Susac syndrome (dated by TCRdb to about 2019). The library was obtained by the immunoSEQ multiplex PCR assay. RNA was extracted using the RNeasy kit, and about 0.45 to 1 ug of the RNA was reverse transcribed with random hexamers. TCRdb trimmed public reads at Q25 via fastp, called clones via MiXCR and kept in-frame beta chains. All rows with the same CDR3 protein become a single entry with the most common DNA and genes. The sample table lists 300,000 to 350,000 distinct CDR3 sequences, around 90% of them with a count of one. Over 0.05% of the sample is taken by the ten largest. Sample: CD4+ T cells from PBMCs. Every receptor here comes from a human donor with multiple sclerosis.

V and J are TRBV5-1 and TRBJ1-2; D not certain. Looked up from germline, CDR1 is SGHRS and CDR2 is YFSETQ. V was trimmed by 4 bases and J by 0 bases, leaving 7 bases between them. The length of the CDR3 is 13 residues. CDR3 in amino acids: CASSHSTNYGYTF. As DNA, the CDR3 is TGCGCCAGCAGCCACTCAACTAACTATGGCTACACCTTC.

V and J are TRBV28 and TRBJ2-7; D not certain. V was cut by 4 bases and J by 4 bases, with 8 bases left in between. CDR3 length equals 12 residues. The germline V gene encodes CDR1 MDHEN and CDR2 SYDVKM. CDR3 in amino acids: CASSSPLYEQYF. CDR3 nucleotides: TGTGCCAGCAGTTCCCCTTTGTACGAGCAGTACTTC.

The rearrangement links TRBV20-1 to TRBJ2-3; D could derive from TRBD1 or TRBD2 (5 bases each). Germline lookup yields CDR1 DFQATT and CDR2 SNEGSKA (reference sequence). The V end lost 6 bases, the J end lost 4 bases, and 17 bases lay between the germline ends. This CDR3 spans 14 amino acids. In DNA, the CDR3 is TGCAGTGCACAGTCACGGGTGGGGGCAGATACGCAGTATTTT. This translates into CSAQSRVGADTQYF.

This chain joins TRBV23-1 and TRBJ1-5; 10 nucleotides line up with TRBD1. TRBV23-1 is designated an ORF whose function remains uncertain. This CDR3 spans 20 amino acids. The junction had 13 bases not matched to a gene; V was cut back by 2 bases and J by 0 bases. The CDR3 protein is CASSQTEGTGDPLSNQPQHF. In nucleotides, the CDR3 is TGCGCCAGCAGTCAAACTGAAGGGACAGGGGATCCCCTTAGCAATCAGCCCCAGCATTTT.

The V and J genes are TRBV21-1 and TRBJ1-2. TRBV21-1 has pseudogene status. This CDR3 is built from 13 residues. The CDR3 spells CASSNASGYGYTF. The CDR3 nucleotides are TGTGCCAGCAGCAACGCCTCGGGCTATGGCTACACCTTC.

The V and J genes are TRBV3-1 and TRBJ1-1; the D gene is possibly TRBD1 (5 bases). Germline CDR1 LGHDT, CDR2 YNNKEL (reference sequence). The CDR3 extends over 14 amino acids. Trimming pared 4 bases from V and 6 bases from J, leaving 15 bases between. CDR3: CASSLGATPPEAFF. The DNA for the CDR3 is TGTGCCAGCAGCCTCGGGGCCACTCCCCCTGAAGCTTTCTTT.

The rearrangement joins TRBV5-6 to TRBJ1-5, with D perhaps matching TRBD1 (5 bases). CDR3 length: 15 residues. Per germline, CDR1 SGHDT and CDR2 YYEEEE. V lost 5 bases and J lost 2, with 14 bases in between. The CDR3 bases are TGTGCCAGCAGTTCGAGGGGTATGGGCAATCAGCCCCAGCATTTT. The encoded protein is CASSSRGMGNQPQHF.

The rearrangement links TRBV20-1 to TRBJ1-5; 11 nucleotides align to TRBD1. The CDR3 consists of 16 residues. Germline CDR1 is DFQATT and CDR2 is SNEGSKA (reference sequence). Germline trimming cut 0 bases from V and 1 base from J; bases unmatched to any gene: 2. The CDR3 spells CSARDRDRGSNQPQHF. The CDR3 DNA reads as TGCAGTGCTAGAGATAGGGACAGGGGGAGCAATCAGCCCCAGCATTTT.

The V gene is TRBV7-9, the J gene TRBJ1-4, with D maybe TRBD1 (6 bases). The CDR3 extends over 16 amino acids. The ends were cut back, 5 bases at V and 4 bases at J, with 17 bases in the middle. Germline CDR1 reads SEHNR; CDR2 reads FQNEAQ (reference sequence). The CDR3 loop reads CASSARYREGNEKLFF. The DNA of the CDR3 is TGTGCCAGCAGCGCACGGTACAGGGAAGGTAATGAAAAACTGTTTTTT.

The V call is TRBV19, the J call TRBJ1-1; 7 positions match TRBD1. V lost 7 bases, J lost 0 bases, and 5 bases stayed unmatched. Germline CDR1 is LNHDA and CDR2 is SQIVND (reference sequence). This CDR3 comprises 14 residues. CDR3 DNA: TGTGCCAGTAAACAGGGGCCCATGAACACTGAAGCTTTCTTT. Protein product: CASKQGPMNTEAFF.